This T cell receptor (beta chain) comes out of a study of T cell repertoires in cytomegalovirus infection. As for the study in general: Public TCR beta signatures were indicative of both CMV infection and a matching HLA type. The study, taken as a whole, reports: The study found HLA-C-restricted CMV-specific TCR beta clonotypes dominating the ex vivo response. CMV carriers with the relevant HLA were identified by cumulative public TCR beta family frequency.

TCRdb re-derived calls from the reads in MiXCR, one entry per CDR3 protein. This sample carries 800,000 to 950,000 distinct CDR3 sequences, around a third of them seen once, and the ten largest clones take 9.5% to 15%. Of note for this clonotype: Its antigen is not identified.

The CDR3 is made up of 15 amino acids. With 6 bases clipped from V and 8 bases from J, the junction kept 10 bases outside the gene matches. Per the germline V gene, CDR1 is SGHVS and CDR2 is FNYEAQ. The chain combines TRBV7-6 with TRBJ1-2; 12 nucleotides line up with TRBD1. The origin of this receptor is a human donor in good health (CMV status not recorded). Some clones in this sample may be carry-over from other donors' samples. Sequenced here: cultured CD8+ T cells from PBMCs, sampled from culture after CMV antigen stimulation. CDR3 residues: CASSFPGQGAEGYTF. The CDR3 DNA follows: TGTGCCAGCAGTTTTCCGGGACAGGGGGCGGAGGGCTACACCTTC.